One sample yielded the 25 T cell receptor beta chains listed below, sequenced in a study of shared clonotypes between healthy human individuals. The data were produced by immunoSEQ multiplex PCR, yet TCRdb's version contains in-frame clones alone and is incomplete. This table holds more than 2,000,000 clones, 85% to 95% found once. Source material: naive CD4+ T cells from PBMCs. Subset described: CD45RA+ positively selected. All receptors derive from a man aged 18-30 years in good health. Some clones in this sample may be carry-over from other donors' samples.

CDR3 DNA: TGTGCCAGCAACGATATCGGGGCAAACACTGAAGCTTTCTTT. Translated, it gives CASNDIGANTEAFF. This chain uses TRBV27 with TRBJ1-1, with D maybe TRBD1 (5 bases). Germline CDR1 is MNHEY and CDR2 is SMNVEV (reference sequence). V was cut by 7 bases and J by 2 bases, with 14 bases left in between. The CDR3 has 14 amino acids.

The count of this clone is one. The chain links TRBV7-7 to TRBJ2-2; TRBD1 might be the D (5 bases). V lost 1 base to trimming and J lost 0 bases, with 9 bases between them. This CDR3 region has 16 residues. Germline V gene data show CDR1 as SSHAT and CDR2 as FNYEAQ (reference sequence). CDR3 sequence (DNA): TGTGCCAGCAGCTTAGTCGCAGGGCCGAACACCGGGGAGCTGTTTTTT. Translated: CASSLVAGPNTGELFF.

This chain joins TRBV19 and TRBJ2-7; 7 bases match TRBD1. This CDR3 has 15 amino acids. V was pared by 6 bases and J by 4 bases, with 12 bases of the junction left unmatched. The germline CDR1 and CDR2 sequences are LNHDA and SQIVND (reference sequence). CDR3 residues: CASRRMEQGPYEQYF. CDR3 sequence (DNA): TGTGCCAGTAGAAGGATGGAACAGGGGCCTTACGAGCAGTACTTC.

A note on this clone: Other DNA sequences of this sample code for an identical CDR3. This chain uses TRBV7-9 with TRBJ2-1, with TRBD2 matching over 8 bases. Germline V CDR1 and CDR2: SEHNR, FQNEAQ (reference sequence). The J segment lost 1 base and the V segment lost 5 bases, leaving 4 bases of the junction unmatched. The CDR3 has 15 residues. Here the CDR3 reads CASSPLAGSYNEQFF. The CDR3 nucleotides read TGTGCCAGCAGCCCGTTAGCGGGATCCTACAATGAGCAGTTCTTC.

This chain joins TRBV12-5 and TRBJ2-1, with TRBD2 identical over 8 bases. V shed 4 bases, J shed 9 bases, and the junction held 2 bases outside the gene matches. CDR3 size: 12 residues. The germline V gene encodes CDR1 LGHNT and CDR2 FRNRAP. This CDR3 is CASGYSGGEQFF. The CDR3 DNA sequence: TGTGCTAGTGGTTACAGCGGGGGTGAGCAGTTCTTC.

The chain joins TRBV30 to TRBJ1-4; TRBD1 matches 10 bases. Germline CDR1 GTSNPN, CDR2 SVGIG (reference sequence). The CDR3 totals 15 residues. V dropped 2 bases and J dropped 8; count of bases not matched to a gene: 8. The CDR3 DNA follows: TGTGCCTGGAGTCTTAGACGGGACAGGGGAGAAAAACTGTTTTTT. Encoded protein: CAWSLRRDRGEKLFF.

The V and J genes are TRBV6-5 and TRBJ2-7, with 10 bases aligning to TRBD1. Per the germline V gene, CDR1 is MNHEY and CDR2 is SVGAGI. This CDR3 has 14 amino acids. V lost 7 bases and J lost 1; bases outside the gene matches: 4. CDR3 protein: CASTRTGGSYEQYF. DNA for the CDR3: TGTGCCAGCACCCGGACAGGGGGGTCCTACGAGCAGTACTTC.

CDR3: CASSINRGWNTEAFF. CDR3 DNA sequence: TGTGCCAGCAGCATTAACAGGGGTTGGAACACTGAAGCTTTCTTT. The chain combines TRBV7-2 with TRBJ1-1; 7 positions match TRBD1. The CDR3 is 15 residues long. From germline, CDR1 is SGHTA and CDR2 FQGNSA. Trimming at V came to 5 bases and at J to 1 base, leaving 7 bases not matched to a gene.

The rearrangement joins TRBV18 to TRBJ2-7, with TRBD1 as a possible D gene (6 bases). Germline V lookup: CDR1 KGHSH, CDR2 LQKENI. This CDR3 has 13 amino acids. Trimming left V 2 bases short and J 2 bases short, with 7 bases between. The CDR3 DNA reads as TGTGCCAGCTCACCAAACAGGGCCTACGAGCAGTACTTC. Translation gives CASSPNRAYEQYF.

The rearrangement joins TRBV19 to TRBJ1-2, with D tentatively TRBD1 (5 bases). With 5 bases removed from V and 6 bases from J, the gap between germline ends came to 16 bases. This CDR3 has 14 amino acids. CDR1 and CDR2 (germline): LNHDA, SQIVND (reference sequence). This CDR3 is CASSWRGLEDGYTF. Here the CDR3 DNA reads TGTGCCAGTAGTTGGCGGGGCCTGGAGGATGGCTACACCTTC.

About this clone: This CDR3 is also generated by other DNA sequences in the sample. The chain employs TRBV10-3 and TRBJ2-5; unclear D gene. This CDR3 region has 12 residues. The germline gives CDR1 ENHRY, CDR2 SYGVKD. Trimming left V 0 bases short and J 5 bases short, with 4 bases between. The DNA for the CDR3 is TGTGCCATCAGTGAGTCGGGTGAGACCCAGTACTTC. It yields the protein CAISESGETQYF.

This clone is a singleton in its sample. At one end the junction does not follow the germline gene, possibly because of a read error. The J gene is TRBJ1-5, the V gene TRBV10-1; D not resolved. Germline lookup yields CDR1 WNHNN and CDR2 SYGVQD (reference sequence). The CDR3 runs to 14 residues. CDR3 sequence (DNA): TGCGCCAGCAGTGAGGGTACTGGGAATCAGTCCCAGCATTTT. Its protein is CASSEGTGNQSQHF.

The chain employs TRBV28 and TRBJ2-7; D is uncertain. Germline values: CDR1 MDHEN, CDR2 SYDVKM. V shed 1 base and J shed 4 bases, with 11 bases lying between them. The CDR3 loop spans 14 amino acids. The CDR3 region is CASSLSNDGYEQYF. Here the CDR3 DNA reads TGTGCCAGCAGTTTATCCAATGATGGGTACGAGCAGTACTTC.

DNA of the CDR3: TGTGCCAGCAGTCTAGCGGGCAAAGGAACCCAGTACTTC. Protein sequence: CASSLAGKGTQYF. The gene calls are TRBV27 and TRBJ2-5; TRBD2 aligns across 8 bases. The ends lost 5 bases at V and 8 bases at J; junction bases unmatched: 7. CDR3 length: 13 residues. Germline CDR1 MNHEY, CDR2 SMNVEV (reference sequence).

The chain recombines TRBV25-1 with TRBJ1-3, with D unresolved. The CDR3 is 12 amino acids. The V end lost 6 bases, the J end lost 0 bases, and 3 bases lay between the germline ends. Germline-derived CDR1 and CDR2 are MGHDK and SYGVNS. This chain's CDR3 is CASRASGNTIYF. DNA of the CDR3: TGTGCCAGCAGGGCCTCTGGAAACACCATATATTTT.

The chain joins TRBV28 to TRBJ1-1; 8 nucleotides agree with TRBD1. CDR1 is MDHEN, CDR2 SYDVKM, per germline. The CDR3 covers 13 residues. Trimming cost V 2 bases and J 7 bases; bases outside gene matches: 3. The CDR3 nucleotides are TGTGCCAGCAGTTTACCCGGGACAGGTGAAGCTTTCTTT. It encodes CASSLPGTGEAFF. Full variable domain (rest looked up from reference TRBV28 and TRBJ1-1): DVKVTQSSRYLVKRTGEKVFLECVQDMDHENMFWYRQDPGLGLRLIYFSYDVKMKEKGDIPEGYSVSREKKERFSLILESASTNQTSMYLCASSLPGTGEAFFGQGTRLTVV.

V usage is TRBV6-5 and J usage is TRBJ1-2; D is ambiguous. CDR3 length equals 13 residues. Trimming took off 1 base at V and 8 bases at J, with 11 bases between the two ends. In germline, CDR1 is MNHEY, CDR2 SVGAGI. The CDR3: CASSYYRLGGYTF. The CDR3 DNA reads as TGTGCCAGCAGTTACTACCGACTCGGAGGCTACACCTTC.

This clone was counted many times. V usage is TRBV7-3 and J usage is TRBJ2-1; 15 bases agree with TRBD2. V was clipped by 5 bases and J by 5 bases; unmatched bases: 10. The CDR3 is 18 residues long. CDR1 is SGHTA, CDR2 FQGTGA, per germline. The CDR3, as DNA: TGTGCCAGCAGCCGGACCGGGACTAGCGGGAGGTCGAACAATGAGCAGTTCTTC. This sequence encodes CASSRTGTSGRSNNEQFF.

Worth noting for this clone: Additional DNA sequences in this sample encode the identical CDR3. The rearrangement joins TRBV5-1 to TRBJ1-4; tentative D call: TRBD1 (6 bases). V was pared by 3 bases and J by 5 bases, with 11 bases between. Germline V gene lookup returns CDR1 SGHRS and CDR2 YFSETQ. The CDR3 consists of 14 residues. CDR3 coding DNA: TGCGCCAGCAGCTCTCCAGGGGTGAATGAAAAACTGTTTTTT. Translation: CASSSPGVNEKLFF.

This chain links TRBV9 with TRBJ2-7, with D uncertain. V was shortened by 0 bases and J by 2 bases, with 9 bases between the two germline ends. The CDR3 is 14 residues long. Germline assignment: CDR1 SGDLS and CDR2 YYNGEE. Here the CDR3 reads CASSVGQAAYEQYF. CDR3 nucleotide sequence: TGTGCCAGCAGCGTAGGGCAGGCCGCCTACGAGCAGTACTTC.

This clone has more than one count but fewer than ten. This sequence joins TRBV30 and TRBJ1-1; a weak D match, TRBD1 (5 bases). The ends were cut back, 7 bases at V and 0 bases at J, with 12 bases in the middle. The CDR3 is made up of 13 amino acids. CDR1 is GTSNPN and CDR2 is SVGIG in the germline V gene (reference sequence). The CDR3 is CALTVSLNTEAFF. The CDR3 DNA reads TGTGCCTTGACAGTATCTCTGAACACTGAAGCTTTCTTT.

The V and J genes are TRBV19 and TRBJ1-2, with a weak D call TRBD1 (5 bases). Trimming stripped 11 bases from V and 0 bases from J, with 10 bases between. Germline V gives CDR1 LNHDA, CDR2 SQIVND (reference sequence). CDR3 length equals 12 residues. In DNA form, the CDR3 reads TGTGCCGCGGAGGGGACTAACTATGGCTACACCTTC. Residues: CAAEGTNYGYTF.

The V call is TRBV7-9, the J call TRBJ1-1; the D gene is possibly TRBD1 (6 bases). This CDR3 has 13 residues. Looked up from germline, CDR1 is SEHNR and CDR2 is FQNEAQ (reference sequence). V lost 5 bases and J lost 7, with 14 bases in between. CDR3 loop: CASSTGTPFEAFF. CDR3 nucleotide sequence: TGTGCCAGCAGCACCGGGACACCCTTTGAAGCTTTCTTT.

The chain is built from TRBV5-6 and TRBJ2-7; 9 bases line up with TRBD2. The CDR3 is 14 amino acids. Germline assignment: CDR1 SGHDT and CDR2 YYEEEE. V was pared by 6 bases and J by 4 bases, with 8 bases of the junction left unmatched. The DNA of the CDR3 is TGTGCCAGCACCGAGAGCGGGAGGCCATACGAGCAGTACTTC. Encoded protein: CASTESGRPYEQYF.

This clone has just one count. Here the CDR3 reads CASSSGLAVETQYF. For the CDR3, the DNA is TGTGCCAGCAGTTCCGGACTAGCAGTCGAGACCCAGTACTTC. The chain links TRBV28 to TRBJ2-5, with TRBD2 matching 8 bases. CDR1 MDHEN and CDR2 SYDVKM come from the germline V gene. J lost 5 bases, V lost 4 bases, and 6 bases had no gene match. The CDR3 is 14 residues long.